One and the same sample provided the 20 T cell receptor beta chains below, sequenced in a study of control samples from healthy donors and cancer patients. Clones were read by immunoSEQ multiplex PCR, and TCRdb kept only the in-frame ones, dropping some. The sample has over 100,000 clones, about nine tenths seen once. Source material: blood. These TCRs come from a man aged 35-49 years in good health.

V usage is TRBV21-1 and J usage is TRBJ1-5. TRBV21-1 is designated a pseudogene. The CDR3 covers 14 residues. CDR3 residues: CASSKVTTGQPQHF. CDR3 nucleotide sequence: TGTGCCAGCAGCAAAGTGACAACCGGGCAGCCCCAGCATTTT.

V and J are TRBV5-1 and TRBJ2-7; D tentatively fits TRBD1 or TRBD2 (7 bases each). Trimming stripped 4 bases from V and 6 bases from J, with 17 bases between. Germline V gives CDR1 SGHRS, CDR2 YFSETQ. There are 14 residues in the CDR3. CDR3 protein: CASSPGGAGGEQYF. For the CDR3, the DNA is TGCGCCAGCAGCCCGGGAGGAGCAGGGGGCGAGCAGTACTTC. Full variable domain (rest looked up from reference TRBV5-1 and TRBJ2-7): KAGVTQTPRYLIKTRGQQVTLSCSPISGHRSVSWYQQTPGQGLQFLFEYFSETQRNKGNFPGRFSGRQFSNSRSEMNVSTLELGDSALYLCASSPGGAGGEQYFGPGTRLTVT.

The V call is TRBV3-1 (or the pseudogene TRBV3-2), the J call TRBJ2-3; the match to TRBD2 covers 13 bases. V gave up 4 bases and J gave up 7 bases; unmatched junction bases: 8. CDR1 and CDR2 from the germline V gene are LGHDT and YNNKEL (reference sequence). The CDR3 length is 16 residues. The CDR3, as DNA: TGTGCCAGCAGCCCGACGACTAGCGGGGGGTTCAATACGCAGTATTTT. This codes for CASSPTTSGGFNTQYF.

The rearrangement joins TRBV7-6 to TRBJ2-2; possible D gene TRBD2, 5 bases. Trimming left V 4 bases short and J 3 bases short, with 12 bases between. Germline values: CDR1 SGHVS, CDR2 FNYEAQ. This CDR3 contains 15 residues. CDR3 protein: CASSSPGKDTGELFF. CDR3 bases: TGTGCCAGCAGCTCCCCGGGGAAGGACACCGGGGAGCTGTTTTTT. The full variable domain, completed using reference TRBV7-6 and TRBJ2-2, is GAGVSQSPRYKVTKRGQDVALRCDPISGHVSLYWYRQALGQGPEFLTYFNYEAQQDKSGLPNDRFSAERPEGSISTLTIQRTEQRDSAMYRCASSSPGKDTGELFFGEGSRLTVL.

This clone was seen a handful of times. The V call is TRBV28, the J call TRBJ1-2, with 8 nucleotides matching TRBD1. The CDR3 is 14 residues long. Germline V CDR1 and CDR2: MDHEN, SYDVKM. V lost 6 bases, J lost 9 bases, and 12 bases stayed unmatched. The DNA of the CDR3 is TGTGCCAGCAGCCCCTCCAGGGGGCTCTTGAGCTACACCTTC. The encoded protein is CASSPSRGLLSYTF.

The chain combines TRBV18 with TRBJ1-3, with D possibly TRBD1 on 5 matching bases. This CDR3 is 14 amino acids long. CDR1 KGHSH and CDR2 LQKENI come from the germline V gene. Trimming left V 3 bases short and J 8 bases short, with 14 bases between. CDR3 in DNA: TGTGCCAGCTCACCGCGGCAGGGAGTGGACACCATATATTTT. It yields the protein CASSPRQGVDTIYF.

The chain joins TRBV5-4 to TRBJ2-3; 12 nucleotides match TRBD2. The J segment lost 6 bases and the V segment lost 4 bases, leaving 3 bases of the junction unmatched. The CDR3 has 14 residues. The germline CDR1 and CDR2 sequences are SGHNT and YYREEE (reference sequence). The CDR3 sequence is CASSLAGGRDTQYF. The CDR3, as DNA: TGTGCCAGCAGCCTAGCGGGGGGGCGGGATACGCAGTATTTT.

The chain recombines TRBV6-5 with TRBJ2-3; maybe TRBD2 (6 bases). The V gene lost 4 bases and the J gene lost 6 bases, with 14 bases spanning the gap. Germline CDR1 MNHEY, CDR2 SVGAGI. CDR3 length: 14 amino acids. As DNA, the CDR3 is TGTGCCAGCAGTTCCGGGGGATCGCGCGATACGCAGTATTTT. Its translation is CASSSGGSRDTQYF.

The rearrangement links TRBV11-2 to TRBJ2-2; D is ambiguous. Germline V gene sequence: CDR1 SGHAT, CDR2 FQNNGV. The CDR3 has 17 residues. With 5 bases removed from V and 3 bases from J, the gap between germline ends came to 19 bases. The CDR3 DNA reads as TGTGCCAGCAGCCGCGGCCCCCGACCCCCCGACACCGGGGAGCTGTTTTTT. It translates to CASSRGPRPPDTGELFF.

V gene TRBV7-3 combines with J gene TRBJ2-5; no definite D call. CDR3 length: 15 residues. Germline V gives CDR1 SGHTA, CDR2 FQGTGA. Trimming shortened V by 8 bases and J by 2 bases, and 18 bases separated the two germline ends. The CDR3 loop is CASSEGLGLQETQYF. The CDR3 DNA reads as TGTGCCAGCTCGGAAGGTCTCGGATTACAAGAGACCCAGTACTTC.

The CDR3 loop is CASSVEGRAPLHF. CDR3 bases: TGTGCCAGCAGCGTAGAAGGCCGGGCACCCCTCCACTTT. This chain links TRBV9 with TRBJ1-6; unclear D gene. The CDR3 length is 13 residues. V was shortened by 0 bases and J by 11 bases, with 9 bases between the two germline ends. Looked up from germline, CDR1 is SGDLS and CDR2 is YYNGEE.

J is TRBJ1-1 and V is TRBV5-1; D remains ambiguous. The V end lost 1 base, the J end lost 1 base, and 8 bases lay between the germline ends. The CDR3 spans 14 residues. The germline gives CDR1 SGHRS, CDR2 YFSETQ. The CDR3 sequence is CASSLTDRNTEAFF. In DNA, the CDR3 is TGCGCCAGCAGCTTGACGGACCGGAACACTGAAGCTTTCTTT.

The chain combines TRBV6-6 with TRBJ1-2, with D perhaps TRBD1 (6 bases). The CDR3 is 12 amino acids. Trimming left V 5 bases short and J 6 bases short, with 10 bases between. Germline V CDR1 and CDR2: MNHNY, SVGAGI (reference sequence). The CDR3: CASSKQGDGYTF. CDR3 coding DNA: TGTGCCAGCAGTAAACAGGGAGATGGCTACACCTTC.

The chain uses TRBV19 and TRBJ1-5; possible D gene TRBD1, 5 bases. This CDR3 comprises 14 residues. The germline V gene encodes CDR1 LNHDA and CDR2 SQIVND (reference sequence). Trimming took 8 bases from V and 4 from J, leaving 15 bases between them. The CDR3 here is CASWRAGENQPQHF. For the CDR3, the DNA is TGTGCCAGTTGGCGGGCGGGGGAAAATCAGCCCCAGCATTTT.

The chain is built from TRBV28 and TRBJ1-5, with 10 positions matching TRBD1. The trim removed 4 bases at V and 5 bases at J, leaving 2 bases unmatched. Germline CDR1 MDHEN, CDR2 SYDVKM. The CDR3 contains 14 residues. The CDR3 region has the DNA TGTGCCAGCAGTTCTGGACAGGGGGATCAGCCCCAGCATTTT. This sequence encodes CASSSGQGDQPQHF.

V and J are TRBV30 and TRBJ2-3; 11 bases match TRBD1. The CDR3 loop spans 16 amino acids. Germline CDR1 is GTSNPN and CDR2 is SVGIG (reference sequence). V dropped 1 base and J dropped 4; count of bases not matched to a gene: 7. The CDR3 DNA follows: TGTGCCTGGAGTGCGATTGGGGACAGGGGGGCAGATACGCAGTATTTT. Translation gives CAWSAIGDRGADTQYF. Using reference TRBV30 and TRBJ2-3 for the parts outside the CDR3, the full variable domain is SQTIHQWPATLVQPVGSPLSLECTVEGTSNPNLYWYRQAAGRGLQLLFYSVGIGQISSEVPQNLSASRPQDRQFILSSKKLLLSDSGFYLCAWSAIGDRGADTQYFGPGTRLTVL.

The chain links TRBV4-1 to TRBJ1-3; no reliable D call. The CDR3 spans 17 residues. V gave up 0 bases and J gave up 9 bases, with 21 bases separating them. Germline V gene sequence: CDR1 MGHRA, CDR2 YSYEKL. In nucleotides, the CDR3 is TGCGCCAGCAGCCAAGAAGGACCGGCTTTCCCTCTTAGCACCATATATTTT. It specifies CASSQEGPAFPLSTIYF.

The chain links TRBV19 to TRBJ1-5, with D possibly TRBD1 on 5 matching bases. Trimming cost V 3 bases and J 0 bases, with 9 bases left between them. The CDR3 runs 15 residues. Germline V gives CDR1 LNHDA, CDR2 SQIVND (reference sequence). CDR3 sequence (DNA): TGTGCCAGTAGTATTACTGGGGCTAGCAATCAGCCCCAGCATTTT. This translates into CASSITGASNQPQHF.

The chain links TRBV6-5 to TRBJ1-2, with D unclear. V was pared by 0 bases and J by 8 bases, with 10 bases between. Germline assignment: CDR1 MNHEY and CDR2 SVGAGI. This CDR3 region has 13 residues. The CDR3 DNA sequence: TGTGCCAGCAGTTACTCATCTCCTTTCGGCTACACCTTC. Translating it yields CASSYSSPFGYTF.

The CDR3 loop reads CAISITDRANTEAFF. The CDR3 coding sequence is TGTGCCATCAGTATAACGGACAGGGCCAACACTGAAGCTTTCTTT. This chain joins TRBV10-3 and TRBJ1-1; 8 bases are shared with TRBD1. Germline assignment: CDR1 ENHRY and CDR2 SYGVKD. V dropped 5 bases and J dropped 2; count of bases not matched to a gene: 7. The CDR3 has 15 amino acids.